A selection of T cell receptor beta chains follows, all from one sample in a study of blood T cell repertoires in COVID-19. This table comes from immunoSEQ multiplex PCR, and its TCRdb copy is limited to in-frame clones, with some not included. Of about 250,000 clones listed, 88% are singletons. Sample: peripheral blood. The receptors were sampled from a woman aged 25 to 39 with COVID-19, enrolled during active disease. Each CDR3 is given with its conserved first and last residue. Clone size appears in some rows only: once, few, many, or a class for an expanded clone.

clone_size,j_call,v_call,cdr3_aa
once,TRBJ2-3,TRBV29-1,CSVSQGSTDTQYF
-,TRBJ2-1,TRBV5-4,CASSFRGVSWDEQFF
-,TRBJ2-3,TRBV6-2/TRBV6-3,CASSYGGLAGVSTDTQYF
few,TRBJ1-2,TRBV18,CASSRDYGYTF
-,TRBJ1-6,TRBV12-3/TRBV12-4,CASTRDRLLALHF
-,TRBJ1-3,TRBV5-1,CASSLGTPGNTIYF
-,TRBJ1-2,TRBV19,CASSTHDPPGGRGYTF
-,TRBJ2-7,TRBV5-4,CASSLGSGTALYEQYF
-,TRBJ1-5,TRBV19,CASSISDWRQPQHF
-,TRBJ1-5,TRBV19,CASRDRENQPQHF
-,TRBJ2-5,TRBV14,CASSQGDRATRRETQYF
-,TRBJ1-3,TRBV2,CASSDGAITGNTIYF
-,TRBJ1-3,TRBV6-5,CASSPTGSSGNTIYF